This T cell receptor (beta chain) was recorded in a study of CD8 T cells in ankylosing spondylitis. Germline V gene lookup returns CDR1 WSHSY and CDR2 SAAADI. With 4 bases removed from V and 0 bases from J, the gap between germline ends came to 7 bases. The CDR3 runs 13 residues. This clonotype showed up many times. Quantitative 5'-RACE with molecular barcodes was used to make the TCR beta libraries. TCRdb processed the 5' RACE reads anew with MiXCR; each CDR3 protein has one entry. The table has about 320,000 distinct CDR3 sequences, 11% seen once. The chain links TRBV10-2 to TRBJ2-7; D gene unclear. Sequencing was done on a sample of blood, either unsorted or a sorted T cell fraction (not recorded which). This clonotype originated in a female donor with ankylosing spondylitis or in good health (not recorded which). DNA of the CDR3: TGCGCCAGCAGTGTCGGGTTCTCCTACGAGCAGTACTTC. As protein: CASSVGFSYEQYF.